This entry lists 27 T cell receptor beta chains sequenced from one sample in a study of blood T cells in healthy people across ages. Then a second PCR, running about 6 to 12 cycles, was carried out with a sample-barcoded 5' primer and a J-beta primer mix. TCRdb recomputed calls from the 5' RACE reads with MiXCR, one row per CDR3 protein. Of about 1.5 million distinct CDR3 sequences detected, around two fifths appear once; the ten largest clones hold roughly 7.9%. The sample taken for sequencing was blood. These receptors came from a woman between 18 and 29 years old in good health.

V usage is TRBV4-1 and J usage is TRBJ2-1, with 9 nucleotides matching TRBD2. V was pared by 1 base and J by 0 bases, with 13 bases of the junction left unmatched. Germline V gene data show CDR1 as MGHRA and CDR2 as YSYEKL. This CDR3 has 20 residues. The CDR3 region has the DNA TGCGCCAGCAGCCAAGCAGGGCGTACGGAGACTAGCGGCTCCTACAATGAGCAGTTCTTC. This sequence encodes CASSQAGRTETSGSYNEQFF.

The rearrangement uses TRBV9 and TRBJ2-3; the match to TRBD2 covers 8 bases. Germline V lookup: CDR1 SGDLS, CDR2 YYNGEE. This CDR3 spans 14 amino acids. Germline trimming cut 6 bases from V and 4 bases from J; bases unmatched to any gene: 7. This chain's CDR3 is CASNPGGASDTQYF. For the CDR3, the DNA is TGTGCCAGCAACCCGGGGGGGGCCTCAGATACGCAGTATTTT.

A note on this clonotype: Germline is not matched at one junction end, which may reflect a read error. CDR3 bases: TGTGCCAGCTCACCCCAGAAAAAAACCACCAAGAACATTCAGTACTTC. This sequence encodes CASSPQKKTTKNIQYF. The chain links TRBV18 to TRBJ2-4; D is ambiguous. The CDR3 extends over 16 amino acids. The germline CDR1 and CDR2 sequences are KGHSH and LQKENI.

The V and J genes are TRBV7-6 and TRBJ2-7; a possible D gene is TRBD1 (6 bases). The V end was cut by 5 bases, the J end by 2 bases, with 16 bases between. Per the germline V gene, CDR1 is SGHVS and CDR2 is FNYEAQ. This CDR3 spans 15 amino acids. The CDR3 here is CASSLRGTHAYEQYF. CDR3 DNA sequence: TGTGCCAGCAGCCTGAGGGGGACACATGCCTACGAGCAGTACTTC.

In this sample, this clonotype turned up a few times. The V and J genes are TRBV6-5 and TRBJ2-3; 8 nucleotides agree with TRBD2. Germline CDR1 and CDR2: MNHEY and SVGAGI. Trimming cost V 0 bases and J 0 bases; bases outside gene matches: 14. There are 20 residues in the CDR3. Here the CDR3 DNA reads TGTGCCAGCAGTTACTCGTCTGGAGCGGGAGAGGGGACTAGCACAGATACGCAGTATTTT. It specifies CASSYSSGAGEGTSTDTQYF.

This clonotype was observed a handful of times. This sequence joins TRBV10-3 and TRBJ2-7, with TRBD2 as a possible D gene (5 bases). Germline CDR1 is ENHRY and CDR2 is SYGVKD. Trimming took off 8 bases at V and 7 bases at J, with 15 bases between the two ends. This CDR3 has 12 amino acids. CDR3 bases: TGTGCCATCGAGGCGGGCGTAGGGGAGCAGTACTTC. Translated: CAIEAGVGEQYF.

V is TRBV7-9 and J is TRBJ2-5; perhaps TRBD2 as D (5 bases). Trimming shortened V by 7 bases and J by 5 bases, and 17 bases separated the two germline ends. This CDR3 has 14 residues. Germline CDR1 and CDR2: SEHNR and FQNEAQ (reference sequence). The CDR3 is CASKDSSIGETQYF. CDR3 coding DNA: TGTGCCAGCAAGGACTCTAGCATAGGGGAGACCCAGTACTTC.

This clonotype has only a few counts. CDR3 residues: CASSGVIGGSYNEQFF. CDR3 coding DNA: TGTGCCAGCAGTGGGGTGATAGGGGGCTCCTACAATGAGCAGTTCTTC. The chain uses TRBV6-1 and TRBJ2-1, with D possibly being TRBD1 (6 bases). Germline CDR1 MNHNS, CDR2 SASEGT. The CDR3 has 16 amino acids. V was clipped by 4 bases and J by 0 bases, with 13 bases between them.

Note on this clonotype: Its ends do not fully match the called genes, so a read error is possible. The chain uses TRBV4-1 and TRBJ2-7; D may be TRBD2 (5 bases). The germline CDR1 and CDR2 sequences are MGHRA and YSYEKL. CDR3 length equals 17 residues. The CDR3 region has the DNA TGCGCCGGCAGCCAAGATCCCTTACTAGTGGGTCTCTACGAGCAGTACTTC. This gives the protein CAGSQDPLLVGLYEQYF.

The chain carries TRBV5-1 and TRBJ1-2, with a possible D match to TRBD1 (5 bases). Trimming took 2 bases from V and 0 from J, leaving 11 bases between them. Germline lookup yields CDR1 SGHRS and CDR2 YFSETQ. The CDR3 contains 15 residues. CDR3 DNA: TGCGCCAGCAGCTTACCTTCGGGACCTAACTATGGCTACACCTTC. Amino acids: CASSLPSGPNYGYTF.

This clonotype came up a few times. This chain uses TRBV29-1 with TRBJ2-1, with TRBD2 as a possible D gene (5 bases). Germline lookup yields CDR1 SQVTM and CDR2 ANQGSEA. CDR3 length equals 14 residues. V shed 1 base and J shed 4 bases, with 11 bases lying between them. The CDR3 DNA is TGCAGCGTTGAAGTGGGAGCCAGATACAATGAGCAGTTCTTC. Translation: CSVEVGARYNEQFF.

The chain joins TRBV6-5 to TRBJ2-2, with 8 bases matching TRBD2. V trimming: 10 bases; J trimming: 0 bases; junction bases outside the gene matches: 10. Germline CDR1 and CDR2: MNHEY and SVGAGI. This CDR3 contains 16 residues. CDR3 sequence: CATHSGADANTGELFF. The CDR3 nucleotides are TGTGCCACCCATAGCGGGGCAGACGCGAACACCGGGGAGCTGTTTTTT.

This clonotype has at least ten counts. This rearrangement joins TRBV5-1 to TRBJ2-5, with D tentatively TRBD1 (7 bases). The CDR3 is 15 amino acids. V lost 2 bases to trimming and J lost 0 bases, with 11 bases between them. The germline gives CDR1 SGHRS, CDR2 YFSETQ. The CDR3 region has the DNA TGCGCCAGCAGCTTCGGCGGGACAGACCAAGAGACCCAGTACTTC. This sequence encodes CASSFGGTDQETQYF.

This clonotype was observed a few times. J is TRBJ2-7 and V is TRBV5-6; 10 bases fit TRBD2. V shed 4 bases and J 0 bases; nucleotides not matched to a gene: 7. CDR3 length: 16 amino acids. Germline V CDR1 and CDR2: SGHDT, YYEEEE. DNA of the CDR3: TGTGCCAGCAGCGCGGGACTAGCGCAAATCTCCTACGAGCAGTACTTC. Its translation: CASSAGLAQISYEQYF.

The chain has TRBV6-4 and TRBJ2-2; unclear D gene. This CDR3 is built from 12 residues. Germline CDR1 is MRHNA and CDR2 is SNTAGT. Trimming took 1 base from V and 3 from J, leaving 0 bases between them. CDR3 sequence: CASSDYTGELFF. Written as DNA, the CDR3 is TGTGCCAGCAGTGACTACACCGGGGAGCTGTTTTTT.

The gene calls are TRBV28 and TRBJ2-3; D remains ambiguous. In germline, CDR1 is MDHEN, CDR2 SYDVKM. Trimming left V 4 bases short and J 0 bases short, with 14 bases between. The CDR3 totals 16 residues. The CDR3 region is CASSSLPHPSTDTQYF. CDR3 coding DNA: TGTGCCAGCAGTTCCCTCCCGCACCCTAGCACAGATACGCAGTATTTT.

V is TRBV6-1 and J is TRBJ2-1, with D possibly matching TRBD2 (6 bases). CDR1 is MNHNS and CDR2 is SASEGT in the germline V gene. Trimming removed 2 bases from V and 6 bases from J, with 14 bases in between. The CDR3 length is 15 residues. CDR3 in amino acids: CASSESTSTRNEQFF. CDR3 sequence (DNA): TGTGCCAGCAGTGAATCGACTAGTACGCGCAATGAGCAGTTCTTC.

This CDR3 is CSVEPQATHTEAFF. As DNA, the CDR3 is TGCAGCGTTGAGCCACAGGCAACCCACACTGAAGCTTTCTTT. The V call is TRBV29-1, the J call TRBJ1-1, with D possibly matching TRBD1 (5 bases). The CDR3 runs 14 residues. Germline V CDR1 and CDR2: SQVTM, ANQGSEA. V lost 3 bases, J lost 3 bases, and 14 bases lay in between.

The gene calls are TRBV7-2 and TRBJ2-2; D may be TRBD2 (5 bases). Deletions cut 5 bases from V and 1 base from J, with 17 bases between. The CDR3 totals 17 residues. The germline V gene encodes CDR1 SGHTA and CDR2 FQGNSA. Here the CDR3 DNA reads TGTGCCAGCAGCGGGCCGAAAGCGGTGTTGAACACCGGGGAGCTGTTTTTT. Protein sequence: CASSGPKAVLNTGELFF. Full variable domain (missing parts from reference TRBV7-2 and TRBJ2-2): GAGVSQSPSNKVTEKGKDVELRCDPISGHTALYWYRQSLGQGLEFLIYFQGNSAPDKSGLPSDRFSAERTGGSVSTLTIQRTQQEDSAVYLCASSGPKAVLNTGELFFGEGSRLTVL.

In regard to this clonotype: This likely comes from a read error, as the CDR3 has no conserved phenylalanine or tryptophan at its end. The rearrangement joins TRBV5-1 to TRBJ2-7; D is unresolved. Trimming removed 0 bases from V and 6 bases from J, with 16 bases in between. In germline, CDR1 is SGHRS, CDR2 YFSETQ. The CDR3 length is 15 residues. The CDR3 spells CASSLEPIRPSEQYL. The DNA for the CDR3 is TGCGCCAGCAGCTTGGAACCAATTCGCCCTTCCGAGCAGTACTTA.

This clonotype was counted between two and nine times. This rearrangement joins TRBV10-3 to TRBJ2-7; TRBD2 might be the D (6 bases). Trimming shortened V by 10 bases and J by 7 bases, and 17 bases separated the two germline ends. This CDR3 region has 12 residues. Germline values: CDR1 ENHRY, CDR2 SYGVKD. The CDR3 is CATEGRHGEQYF. The CDR3 nucleotides are TGTGCCACCGAGGGGAGGCATGGGGAGCAGTACTTC.

The V gene is TRBV20-1, the J gene TRBJ2-7, with D perhaps being TRBD1 or TRBD2 (5 bases each). The CDR3 covers 14 residues. V lost 3 bases, J lost 2 bases, and 14 bases lay in between. Per germline, CDR1 DFQATT and CDR2 SNEGSKA (reference sequence). CDR3 bases: TGCAGTGCTAGTCCCGGGACGAATACCTACGAGCAGTACTTC. This codes for CSASPGTNTYEQYF.

This clonotype appeared a few times. This chain uses TRBV9 with TRBJ2-3; no clear D gene. Germline CDR1 SGDLS, CDR2 YYNGEE. The V and J ends lost 0 bases and 4 bases respectively, with 15 bases between them. The CDR3 totals 16 residues. The CDR3 sequence is CASSVGPGSMPDTQYF. The CDR3 DNA follows: TGTGCCAGCAGCGTAGGCCCAGGAAGCATGCCAGATACGCAGTATTTT.

The CDR3 protein is CASSFWEGDPQYEQYF. DNA of the CDR3: TGTGCCAGCAGTTTTTGGGAGGGTGACCCTCAATACGAGCAGTACTTC. The chain combines TRBV27 with TRBJ2-7; TRBD2 matches 7 bases. The trim removed 3 bases at V and 4 bases at J, leaving 12 bases unmatched. The CDR3 spans 16 residues. The germline CDR1 and CDR2 sequences are MNHEY and SMNVEV (reference sequence).

This clonotype was seen repeatedly, ten times or more. The chain is built from TRBV7-2 and TRBJ2-7; 7 nucleotides match TRBD1. Germline values: CDR1 SGHTA, CDR2 FQGNSA. CDR3 length: 14 residues. Trimming took 5 bases from V and 0 from J; bases not matched to a gene: 4. CDR3 loop: CASSQQGSSYEQYF. Written as DNA, the CDR3 is TGTGCCAGCAGCCAACAGGGGAGCTCCTACGAGCAGTACTTC.

This clonotype turned up a few times. The gene calls are TRBV10-2 and TRBJ2-4, with 8 bases lining up with TRBD1. CDR3 size: 17 residues. The germline gives CDR1 WSHSY, CDR2 SAAADI. Trimming took 6 bases from V and 0 from J; bases not matched to a gene: 10. The CDR3 region is CASRFSGTGEAKNIQYF. The CDR3, as DNA: TGCGCCAGCAGATTCTCCGGGACAGGAGAAGCCAAAAACATTCAGTACTTC.

This chain links TRBV7-2 with TRBJ2-7; D is possibly TRBD1 (5 bases). Germline CDR1 SGHTA, CDR2 FQGNSA. V lost 8 bases and J lost 6, with 14 bases in between. This CDR3 is 12 amino acids long. In DNA form, the CDR3 reads TGTGCCAGCTCCTGGGGCCAAGGCGAGCAGTACTTC. Protein sequence: CASSWGQGEQYF.